These T cell receptor beta chains were read from a single sample in a study of cytomegalovirus exposure and HLA in healthy donors. Assay used: immunoSEQ multiplex PCR; TCRdb lists only in-frame clones, some missing. The table lists hundreds of thousands of clones, about nine tenths of them singletons. Sequenced: PBMCs. All receptors come from a young woman in good health and CMV-seronegative. Each CDR3 is given with its conserved first and last residue. The order of the fields is D gene, V gene, clone size, J gene, CDR3 DNA, CDR3 protein. A D gene is named only where the DNA matches it firmly. Size values are once, few and many counts, or a class for expanded clones, and some rows have none.

d_gene: -
v_gene: TRBV28
abundance: -
j_gene: TRBJ2-3
CDR3nt: TGTGCCAGCAGTTTAGGTGGGAGTTCAGATACGCAGTATTTT
CDR3aa: CASSLGGSSDTQYF

d_gene: TRBD1
v_gene: TRBV2
abundance: few
j_gene: TRBJ1-2
CDR3nt: TGTGCCAGCAACAGGGGGCTTAACTATGGCTACACCTTC
CDR3aa: CASNRGLNYGYTF

d_gene: -
v_gene: TRBV5-1
abundance: -
j_gene: TRBJ2-1
CDR3nt: TGCGCCAGCAGCTTGGCCGACAATGAGCAGTTCTTC
CDR3aa: CASSLADNEQFF

d_gene: -
v_gene: TRBV6-5
abundance: -
j_gene: TRBJ1-6
CDR3nt: TGTGCCAGCAGTTACTCGGCAGGGTTAAATTCACCCCTCCACTTT
CDR3aa: CASSYSAGLNSPLHF

d_gene: -
v_gene: TRBV27
abundance: -
j_gene: TRBJ1-4
CDR3nt: TGTGCCAGCAGTTGGGACGGAGGGGAAAAACTGTTTTTT
CDR3aa: CASSWDGGEKLFF

d_gene: TRBD2
v_gene: TRBV2
abundance: -
j_gene: TRBJ2-1
CDR3nt: TGTGCCAGCAGTCGACTAGCGGGGGGGTCAGAGCAGTTCTTC
CDR3aa: CASSRLAGGSEQFF

d_gene: TRBD2
v_gene: TRBV5-4
abundance: -
j_gene: TRBJ2-7
CDR3nt: TGTGCCAGCAGCTTTCTAGCGGGAAACTACGAGCAGTACTTC
CDR3aa: CASSFLAGNYEQYF

d_gene: -
v_gene: TRBV19
abundance: -
j_gene: TRBJ1-5
CDR3nt: TGTGCCAGTAGTATAAGGGGGGGCGGAATGACCCAGCATTTT
CDR3aa: CASSIRGGGMTQHF

d_gene: -
v_gene: TRBV5-5
abundance: -
j_gene: TRBJ1-5
CDR3nt: TGTGCCAGCAGCTTACCCGGGACACATGAACAGCCCCAGCATTTT
CDR3aa: CASSLPGTHEQPQHF

d_gene: TRBD2
v_gene: TRBV14
abundance: -
j_gene: TRBJ2-7
CDR3nt: TGTGCCAGCAGCCAACGACCGGGACTAGCGGGAGGCAGGTACGAGCAGTACTTC
CDR3aa: CASSQRPGLAGGRYEQYF

d_gene: -
v_gene: TRBV19
abundance: -
j_gene: TRBJ2-2
CDR3nt: TGTGCCAGCCAAACCGGGTCCTCGAACACCGGGGAGCTGTTTTTT
CDR3aa: CASQTGSSNTGELFF

d_gene: TRBD1
v_gene: TRBV5-1
abundance: -
j_gene: TRBJ1-3
CDR3nt: TGCGCCAGCAGCCCTGGACAGGGACAAGGAAACACCATATATTTT
CDR3aa: CASSPGQGQGNTIYF

d_gene: -
v_gene: TRBV21-1
abundance: -
j_gene: TRBJ2-7
CDR3nt: TGTGCCAGCAGCAGCCGGGACAACGACCTCTCCTACGAGCAGTACTTC
CDR3aa: CASSSRDNDLSYEQYF